The rows below give T cell receptor beta chains drawn from one sample of a study of blood T cell repertoires in COVID-19. Method: immunoSEQ multiplex PCR; TCRdb's copy keeps in-frame clones and lacks some. The sample records about 440,000 clones, roughly 91% being singletons. Sequencing was carried out using PBMCs or T cells enriched from blood (not recorded which). All receptors come from a man younger than 35 who had recovered from COVID-19. CDR3s include the opening cysteine and the closing phenylalanine or tryptophan. A D gene is named only where the DNA matches it firmly. Only some rows state a clone size, as once, few, many or a class for expanded clones.

>TRBD1|-|TRBJ1-3|TRBV19
TGTGCCCCTCGACAGGGGAGGAACACCATATATTTT
CAPRQGRNTIYF
>-|-|TRBJ1-5|TRBV27
TGTGCCAGCAGTTTCGCCCTTGGCGGACAGCCCCAGCATTTT
CASSFALGGQPQHF
>TRBD1|-|TRBJ1-2|TRBV4-1
TGCGCCAGCAGCCAAGATCCAGGGGGTAACTATGGCTACACCTTC
CASSQDPGGNYGYTF
>-|-|TRBJ1-2|TRBV30
TGTGCCTCCTCGGACACACGGGGCTACACCTTC
CASSDTRGYTF
>-|-|TRBJ2-3|TRBV5-4
TGTGCCAGCAGCTCCTCCACAGATACGCAGTATTTT
CASSSSTDTQYF
>-|-|TRBJ1-2|TRBV19
TGTGCCAGTAGTATAGCGGGGCAGGGGAACTATGGCTACACCTTC
CASSIAGQGNYGYTF
>TRBD1|-|TRBJ1-2|TRBV3-1/TRBV3-2
TGTGCCAGCAGCCCCCTAGTGCCCCGGGACAGGGGGCGAGACAGCTATGGCTACACCTTC
CASSPLVPRDRGRDSYGYTF
>TRBD2|-|TRBJ2-1|TRBV6-5
TGTGCCAGCATACTGGGAGGGGATTCCTACAATGAGCAGTTCTTC
CASILGGDSYNEQFF
>-|once|TRBJ2-7|TRBV4-2
TGTGCCAGCAGCCAGGCGGGACTCACCTACGAGCAGTACTTC
CASSQAGLTYEQYF
>TRBD1|-|TRBJ1-2|TRBV19
TGTGCCAGTAGTTCGGGACAGGGATATGGCTACACCTTC
CASSSGQGYGYTF
>TRBD2|once|TRBJ2-1|TRBV5-1
TGCGCCAGCAGCGGTAGCGGGGGGGACAATGAGCAGTTCTTC
CASSGSGGDNEQFF
>TRBD1|-|TRBJ2-5|TRBV3-1/TRBV3-2
TGTGCCAGCAGCCGAACGGGACAGGGCATAGAGACCCAGTACTTC
CASSRTGQGIETQYF
>-|-|TRBJ1-1|TRBV6-1
TGTGCCAGCAGTGAAGGAGGACAGAACACTGAAGCTTTCTTT
CASSEGGQNTEAFF
>TRBD1|-|TRBJ1-4|TRBV27
TGTGCCAGCAGTCTCGGACAGGGCAAAAATGAAAAACTGTTTTTT
CASSLGQGKNEKLFF
>-|-|TRBJ2-7|TRBV19
TGTGCCAGTAGTATCCTGCCGACAGGCACCTACGAGCAGTACTTC
CASSILPTGTYEQYF
>-|-|TRBJ1-5|TRBV28
TGTGCCAGCAGTTTACGACGTCCGACAGGTAGCAATCAGCCCCAGCATTTT
CASSLRRPTGSNQPQHF
>-|-|TRBJ2-7|TRBV6-2/TRBV6-3
TGTGCCAGCAGTACTTCTGGGGGCGCCGACGAGCAGTACTTC
CASSTSGGADEQYF
>-|-|TRBJ1-1|TRBV7-2
TGTGCCAGCAGCCTCCCGCCGCAGGAAGGGGTCGAAGGACCTGAAGCTTTCTTT
CASSLPPQEGVEGPEAFF
>TRBD1|-|TRBJ2-3|TRBV5-1
TGCGCCAGCAGCCCGACAGGGGGCACGCAGTATTTT
CASSPTGGTQYF
>TRBD1|-|TRBJ1-2|TRBV5-1
TGCGCCAGCAGCTTGGCCAGAGCGAACAGGGGTTCGAGTGGCTACACCTTC
CASSLARANRGSSGYTF
>-|-|TRBJ1-1|TRBV16
TGTGCCAGCAGCCAATCGATAGTTCAGGGAGGAGGGAACACTGAAGCTTTCTTT
CASSQSIVQGGGNTEAFF
>TRBD1|-|TRBJ2-7|TRBV30
TGTGCCTGGAGCCGTACAGGGGGCGTCATGGGCGAAAGCTCCTACGAGCAGTACTTC
CAWSRTGGVMGESSYEQYF
>-|-|TRBJ1-1|TRBV20-1
TGCAGTGCTACGGGGAATACTGAAGCTTTCTTT
CSATGNTEAFF
>-|-|TRBJ1-1|TRBV7-8
TGTGCCAGCAGCCCCCCTCGGAGCGAGAACACTGAAGCTTTCTTT
CASSPPRSENTEAFF
>-|-|TRBJ1-1|TRBV5-4
TGTGCCAGCAGCTTATATGGATATGGGGCTCTGAACACTGAAGCTTTCTTT
CASSLYGYGALNTEAFF
>-|once|TRBJ1-2|TRBV12-3/TRBV12-4
TGTGCCAGCAGTATTCCGGGGGATGGCTACACCTTC
CASSIPGDGYTF
>TRBD2|-|TRBJ2-3|TRBV7-7
TGTGCCAGCAGCCCTTACCTAGCGGGAGGCCTCCACAGCACAGATACGCAGTATTTT
CASSPYLAGGLHSTDTQYF
>TRBD2|-|TRBJ2-7|TRBV30
TGTGCCTGGAGGCCTCGACTAGCGCCTTCCTACGAGCAGTACTTC
CAWRPRLAPSYEQYF
>TRBD1|-|TRBJ1-2|TRBV27
TGTGCCAGCAGTCTTACAGGGGGACGGGGCTACACCTTC
CASSLTGGRGYTF
>TRBD1|-|TRBJ2-1|TRBV5-1
TGCGCCAGCAGCTTGGGACAGGGTGGTGAGCAGTTCTTC
CASSLGQGGEQFF
>-|-|TRBJ2-1|TRBV5-4
TGTGCCAGCAGCTTAGGTGGGGGGGCATACAATGAGCAGTTCTTC
CASSLGGGAYNEQFF